This T cell receptor beta chain was observed in a study of blood T cell repertoires in COVID-19. As processed by the authors: Scientists estimated how many nucleated cells there were by amplifying reference gene primers. Some clones are missing from TCRdb's copy, which holds only in-frame ones; the method was immunoSEQ multiplex PCR. V, J and clone size reflect that table, while D and trimming were determined from the DNA. The repertoire consists of about 240,000 clones, with 70% to 85% occurring once and the leading ten covering about 9.5%. This receptor was identified in a woman older than 75 with acute or convalescent COVID-19. The sample comprised peripheral blood.

The CDR3 loop reads CASSADRELQPQHF. CDR3 DNA: TGTGCCAGCAGTGCGGACAGGGAACTTCAGCCCCAGCATTTT. This chain joins TRBV28 and TRBJ1-5; 8 nucleotides line up with TRBD1. The junction had 6 bases not matched to a gene; V was cut back by 5 bases and J by 6 bases. The germline V gene has CDR1 MDHEN and CDR2 SYDVKM. This CDR3 contains 14 residues.